The next 27 T cell receptor beta chains were all read from a single sample in a study of blood T cell repertoires in COVID-19. Generated by immunoSEQ multiplex PCR, the TCRdb table keeps only in-frame clones and is missing some. The top ten hold approximately 6.7% of the sample, which has about 200,000 clones, about nine tenths seen once. Sequenced material: peripheral blood. These receptors all stem from a man in his forties with acute or convalescent COVID-19.

The chain links TRBV6-5 to TRBJ2-7; 7 bases match TRBD2. The V segment lost 0 bases and the J segment 0 bases; nucleotides outside the gene matches: 5. Germline assignment: CDR1 MNHEY and CDR2 SVGAGI. The CDR3 is made up of 16 amino acids. The CDR3 DNA reads TGTGCCAGCAGTTACTCGAATTCGGGGGGCTCCTACGAGCAGTACTTC. Its protein product is CASSYSNSGGSYEQYF.

This chain joins TRBV6-6 and TRBJ2-7; 7 bases line up with TRBD2. Trimming removed 1 base from V and 1 base from J; junction bases left unmatched: 4. The CDR3 sequence is 15 residues long. Germline-derived CDR1 and CDR2 are MNHNY and SVGAGI (reference sequence). In DNA form, the CDR3 reads TGTGCCAGCAGTTACTTCCGCGGGGGTTCCTACGAGCAGTACTTC. Its protein product is CASSYFRGGSYEQYF.

The sample holds one count of this clone. The V and J genes are TRBV5-1 and TRBJ2-3, with TRBD1 matching over 10 bases. V was pared by 6 bases and J by 3 bases, with 4 bases of the junction left unmatched. The CDR3 is made up of 14 amino acids. Germline CDR1 reads SGHRS; CDR2 reads YFSETQ. CDR3 loop: CASTTGGTTDTQYF. CDR3 nucleotide sequence: TGCGCCAGCACGACAGGGGGCACGACAGATACGCAGTATTTT. Complete variable domain (other parts from reference TRBV5-1 and TRBJ2-3): KAGVTQTPRYLIKTRGQQVTLSCSPISGHRSVSWYQQTPGQGLQFLFEYFSETQRNKGNFPGRFSGRQFSNSRSEMNVSTLELGDSALYLCASTTGGTTDTQYFGPGTRLTVL.

This clone was detected once. This rearrangement joins TRBV19 to TRBJ2-2, with 7 bases fitting TRBD1. The CDR3 has 17 amino acids. Germline CDR1 LNHDA, CDR2 SQIVND (reference sequence). V was clipped by 9 bases and J by 3 bases; unmatched bases: 16. For the CDR3, the DNA is TGTGCCAGCACGATGCCTGGGACAGCTTCCCACACCGGGGAGCTGTTTTTT. Translation gives CASTMPGTASHTGELFF.

The J gene is TRBJ2-3, the V gene TRBV11-3, with 7 nucleotides matching TRBD2. The CDR3 length is 16 residues. V shed 6 bases, J shed 4 bases, and the junction held 13 bases outside the gene matches. CDR1 SGHNT and CDR2 YENEEA come from the germline V gene. The chain's CDR3 is CASSFRAGDGADTQYF. DNA for the CDR3: TGTGCCAGCAGTTTTCGGGCGGGGGATGGGGCAGATACGCAGTATTTT. Supplemented by reference TRBV11-3 and TRBJ2-3, the full variable domain reads EAGVVQSPRYKIIEKKQPVAFWCNPISGHNTLYWYLQNLGQGPELLIRYENEEAVDDSQLPKDRFSAERLKGVDSTLKIQPAELGDSAVYLCASSFRAGDGADTQYFGPGTRLTVL.

The CDR3 region has the DNA TGTGCCAGCAGCCGGGGGGCGGGAGAGACCCAGTACTTC. Protein product: CASSRGAGETQYF. The V call is TRBV7-9, the J call TRBJ2-5; possibly TRBD2 for D (7 bases). The CDR3 is 13 amino acids. V was trimmed by 5 bases and J by 4 bases, leaving 11 bases between them. Germline V gives CDR1 SEHNR, CDR2 FQNEAQ (reference sequence).

J is TRBJ2-7 and V is TRBV11-2; D is possibly TRBD1 (7 bases). CDR3 length: 13 residues. Germline CDR1 reads SGHAT; CDR2 reads FQNNGV. Trimming removed 7 bases at V and 5 bases at J, with 15 bases between. The DNA of the CDR3 is TGTGCCAGCATGATGACAGGGAGGAACGAGCAGTACTTC. Its protein product is CASMMTGRNEQYF.

This clone was counted a single time. The V gene is TRBV9, the J gene TRBJ1-4; 10 nucleotides agree with TRBD1. CDR3 length: 14 amino acids. In germline, CDR1 is SGDLS, CDR2 YYNGEE. J lost 8 bases, V lost 4 bases, and 5 bases had no gene match. This CDR3 is CASSTTDRGEKLFF. In DNA form, the CDR3 reads TGTGCCAGCAGCACGACGGACAGGGGGGAAAAACTGTTTTTT. The full variable domain, completed using reference TRBV9 and TRBJ1-4, is DSGVTQTPKHLITATGQRVTLRCSPRSGDLSVYWYQQSLDQGLQFLIQYYNGEERAKGNILERFSAQQFPDLHSELNLSSLELGDSALYFCASSTTDRGEKLFFGSGTQLSVL.

V is TRBV15 and J is TRBJ2-4, with 10 positions matching TRBD1. The junction had 4 bases not matched to a gene; V was cut back by 9 bases and J by 5 bases. The CDR3 extends over 13 amino acids. Germline CDR1 is LNHNV and CDR2 is YYDKDF (reference sequence). The CDR3 here is CATLGTGENIQYF. Here the CDR3 DNA reads TGTGCCACTCTCGGGACAGGGGAAAACATTCAGTACTTC.

This clone was seen a few times. V usage is TRBV11-3 and J usage is TRBJ2-1; D gene ambiguous. Deletions cut 0 bases from V and 2 bases from J, with 8 bases between. The CDR3 length is 15 residues. The V gene's germline CDR1 is SGHNT and CDR2 YENEEA. The CDR3 region is CASSLDNNAYNEQFF. CDR3 DNA: TGTGCCAGCAGCTTAGACAACAATGCCTACAATGAGCAGTTCTTC.

This clone was recorded a few times. The V gene is TRBV19, the J gene TRBJ1-2, with no clear D. The germline V gene encodes CDR1 LNHDA and CDR2 SQIVND (reference sequence). Trimming took off 2 bases at V and 3 bases at J, with 13 bases between the two ends. The CDR3 is made up of 15 amino acids. The CDR3 DNA follows: TGTGCCAGTAGTATACGCCAAGCTACCCACTATGGCTACACCTTC. Its translation: CASSIRQATHYGYTF.

The rearrangement uses TRBV27 and TRBJ1-4, with 10 bases aligning to TRBD1. The CDR3 covers 17 residues. J gave up 4 bases and V 4 bases, and 9 bases lay outside the gene matches. Germline values: CDR1 MNHEY, CDR2 SMNVEV (reference sequence). The CDR3 sequence: CASSSLTGTGVNEKLFF. The CDR3 nucleotides read TGTGCCAGCAGTTCACTGACTGGGACAGGGGTTAATGAAAAACTGTTTTTT.

This clone was seen a handful of times. The V and J genes are TRBV9 and TRBJ1-4; D is ambiguous. Germline-derived CDR1 and CDR2 are SGDLS and YYNGEE. The CDR3 totals 13 residues. Trimming removed 4 bases from V and 15 bases from J, with 19 bases in between. CDR3 region: CASSSQPGSVVFF. The CDR3 bases are TGTGCCAGCAGCTCCCAACCGGGGTCCGTAGTGTTTTTT.

V gene TRBV9 combines with J gene TRBJ2-4; a weak D match, TRBD2 (6 bases). Trimming stripped 0 bases from V and 3 bases from J, with 19 bases between. The germline gives CDR1 SGDLS, CDR2 YYNGEE. CDR3 length: 18 residues. CDR3 DNA: TGTGCCAGCAGCGTAGCCGGAGTTGGGGGGATAGGCAAAAACATTCAGTACTTC. Amino acids: CASSVAGVGGIGKNIQYF.

The V and J genes are TRBV7-9 and TRBJ1-1; D gene uncertain. V dropped 4 bases and J dropped 0 bases, with 12 bases sitting between them. Looked up from germline, CDR1 is SEHNR and CDR2 is FQNEAQ (reference sequence). The CDR3 has 15 amino acids. The CDR3 here is CASSYRGSVNTEAFF. CDR3 sequence (DNA): TGTGCCAGCAGCTACCGGGGTAGCGTGAACACTGAAGCTTTCTTT. Variable domain in full (rest from reference TRBV7-9 and TRBJ1-1): DTGVSQNPRHKITKRGQNVTFRCDPISEHNRLYWYRQTLGQGPEFLTYFQNEAQLEKSRLLSDRFSAERPKGSFSTLEIQRTEQGDSAMYLCASSYRGSVNTEAFFGQGTRLTVV.

This rearrangement joins TRBV11-1 to TRBJ1-2, with D possibly being TRBD1 (5 bases). This CDR3 spans 12 amino acids. Germline V gene lookup returns CDR1 SGHAT and CDR2 FQDESV (reference sequence). V shed 3 bases and J shed 8 bases, with 10 bases lying between them. DNA for the CDR3: TGTGCCAGCAGCTTCCAGGGATCGGGCTACACCTTC. This translates into CASSFQGSGYTF.

V is TRBV19 and J is TRBJ2-4; D remains ambiguous. V lost 1 base, J lost 1 base, and 11 bases lay in between. In germline, CDR1 is LNHDA, CDR2 SQIVND (reference sequence). The CDR3 contains 16 residues. The DNA for the CDR3 is TGTGCCAGTAGTATAGCCAGCGCAATGGCCAAAAACATTCAGTACTTC. This translates into CASSIASAMAKNIQYF. Full variable domain (rest looked up from reference TRBV19 and TRBJ2-4): DGGITQSPKYLFRKEGQNVTLSCEQNLNHDAMYWYRQDPGQGLRLIYYSQIVNDFQKGDIAEGYSVSREKKESFPLTVTSAQKNPTAFYLCASSIASAMAKNIQYFGAGTRLSVL.

The chain combines TRBV6-5 with TRBJ1-1; D not resolved. This CDR3 region has 11 residues. V was pared by 6 bases and J by 10 bases, with 12 bases between. Germline loops: CDR1 MNHEY, CDR2 SVGAGI. In DNA, the CDR3 is TGTGCCAGCAGAGCCACACTAGGAGCTTTCTTT. It yields the protein CASRATLGAFF.

This rearrangement joins TRBV19 to TRBJ1-2; possible D gene TRBD1, 5 bases. V lost 3 bases and J lost 5, with 13 bases in between. From germline, CDR1 is LNHDA and CDR2 SQIVND (reference sequence). The CDR3 is made up of 14 amino acids. This CDR3 reads CASSIGVRGYGYTF. DNA for the CDR3: TGTGCCAGTAGTATCGGAGTCCGGGGGTATGGCTACACCTTC. The full variable domain, rest sourced from reference TRBV19 and TRBJ1-2, is DGGITQSPKYLFRKEGQNVTLSCEQNLNHDAMYWYRQDPGQGLRLIYYSQIVNDFQKGDIAEGYSVSREKKESFPLTVTSAQKNPTAFYLCASSIGVRGYGYTFGSGTRLTVV.

This sequence joins TRBV6-5 and TRBJ2-7; 7 bases match TRBD1. Per the germline V gene, CDR1 is MNHEY and CDR2 is SVGAGI. The CDR3 extends over 13 amino acids. Unmatched junction bases numbered 7, after V lost 6 bases and J lost 5 bases. CDR3 sequence: CASRPTGVHEQYF. The CDR3, as DNA: TGTGCCAGCAGACCCACAGGGGTTCACGAGCAGTACTTC.

The CDR3 DNA is TGTGCCAGCAGCTTAGCGAGGGTTGACTACGAGCAGTACTTC. This encodes CASSLARVDYEQYF. The V and J genes are TRBV7-8 and TRBJ2-7, with D tentatively TRBD2 (5 bases). The germline V gene encodes CDR1 SGHVS and CDR2 FQNEAQ. Trimming stripped 0 bases from V and 3 bases from J, with 9 bases between. The length of the CDR3 is 14 residues.

The V call is TRBV28, the J call TRBJ2-7; 9 nucleotides align to TRBD1. The CDR3 sequence is 13 residues long. From germline, CDR1 is MDHEN and CDR2 SYDVKM. The trim removed 9 bases at V and 7 bases at J, leaving 10 bases unmatched. The CDR3 bases are TGTGCCAGTCAACAGGGGGCGCCCCCTGAGCAGTACTTC. It specifies CASQQGAPPEQYF.

This chain uses TRBV3-1 (or the pseudogene TRBV3-2) with TRBJ2-5; no reliable D call. Germline values: CDR1 LGHDT, CDR2 YNNKEL (reference sequence). The length of the CDR3 is 13 residues. V was cut by 4 bases and J by 2 bases, with 8 bases left in between. The CDR3 loop reads CASSPSVQETQYF. For the CDR3, the DNA is TGTGCCAGCAGCCCTTCGGTACAAGAGACCCAGTACTTC.

This sequence joins TRBV24-1 and TRBJ1-5; perhaps TRBD1 as D (5 bases). V dropped 5 bases and J dropped 3 bases, with 13 bases sitting between them. Germline CDR1 and CDR2: KGHDR and SFDVKD. The CDR3 contains 15 residues. The CDR3 region is CATSGRDSVNQPQHF. The CDR3 region has the DNA TGTGCCACCAGTGGCAGGGACTCTGTCAATCAGCCCCAGCATTTT.

Only one count was recorded for this clone. The rearrangement links TRBV25-1 to TRBJ1-4; D is perhaps TRBD1 (6 bases). Germline CDR1 reads MGHDK; CDR2 reads SYGVNS. V lost 1 base to trimming and J lost 5 bases, with 14 bases between them. This CDR3 spans 16 amino acids. The DNA of the CDR3 is TGTGCCAGCAGTGAATCCGGGCAGGGGATGAATGAAAAACTGTTTTTT. This encodes CASSESGQGMNEKLFF.

The rearrangement joins TRBV4-1 to TRBJ2-7, with 7 bases aligning to TRBD2. The CDR3 runs 15 residues. The V gene's germline CDR1 is MGHRA and CDR2 YSYEKL. J gave up 0 bases and V 6 bases, and 8 bases lay outside the gene matches. Written as DNA, the CDR3 is TGCGCCAGCAGTCCTAAACTAGCGTTCTCCTACGAGCAGTACTTC. Protein: CASSPKLAFSYEQYF.

V usage is TRBV19 and J usage is TRBJ1-5, with 7 bases that match TRBD1. The CDR3 sequence is 16 residues long. The germline CDR1 and CDR2 sequences are LNHDA and SQIVND (reference sequence). V was clipped by 4 bases and J by 0 bases; unmatched bases: 6. The chain's CDR3 is CASSRRQGDSNQPQHF. The CDR3 region has the DNA TGTGCCAGTAGTAGGAGACAGGGTGATAGCAATCAGCCCCAGCATTTT.